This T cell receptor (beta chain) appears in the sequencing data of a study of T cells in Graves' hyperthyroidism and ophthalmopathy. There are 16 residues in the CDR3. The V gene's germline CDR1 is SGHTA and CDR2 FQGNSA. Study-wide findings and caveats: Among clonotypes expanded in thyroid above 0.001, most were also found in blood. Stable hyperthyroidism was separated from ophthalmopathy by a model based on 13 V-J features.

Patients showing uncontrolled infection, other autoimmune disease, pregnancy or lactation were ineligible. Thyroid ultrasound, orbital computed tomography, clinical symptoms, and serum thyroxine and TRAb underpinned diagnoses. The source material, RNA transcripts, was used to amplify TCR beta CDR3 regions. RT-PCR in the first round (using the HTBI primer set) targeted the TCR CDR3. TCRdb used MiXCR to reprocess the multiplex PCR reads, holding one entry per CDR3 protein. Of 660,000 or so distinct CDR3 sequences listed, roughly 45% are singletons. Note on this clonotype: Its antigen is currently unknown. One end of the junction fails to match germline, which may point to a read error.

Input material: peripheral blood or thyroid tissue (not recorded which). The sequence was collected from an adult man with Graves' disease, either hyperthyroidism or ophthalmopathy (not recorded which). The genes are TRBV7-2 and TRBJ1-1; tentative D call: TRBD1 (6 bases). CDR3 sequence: CASSQGANRADFGAFF. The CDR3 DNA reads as TGCGCCAGCAGCCAAGGAGCAAACAGGGCGGATTTCGGAGCTTTCTTT.